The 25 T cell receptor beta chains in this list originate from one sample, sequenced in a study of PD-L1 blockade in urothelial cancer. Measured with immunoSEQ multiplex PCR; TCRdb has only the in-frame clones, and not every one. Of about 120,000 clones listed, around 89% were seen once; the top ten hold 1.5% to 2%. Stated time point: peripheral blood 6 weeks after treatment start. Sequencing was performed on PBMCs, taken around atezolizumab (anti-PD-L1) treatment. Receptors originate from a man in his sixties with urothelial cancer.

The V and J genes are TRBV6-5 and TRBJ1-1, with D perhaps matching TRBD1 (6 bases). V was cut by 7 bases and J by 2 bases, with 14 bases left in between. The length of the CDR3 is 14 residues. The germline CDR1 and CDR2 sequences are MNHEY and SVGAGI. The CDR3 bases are TGTGCCAGCACCAAACGAGGGGGAAACACTGAAGCTTTCTTT. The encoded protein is CASTKRGGNTEAFF.

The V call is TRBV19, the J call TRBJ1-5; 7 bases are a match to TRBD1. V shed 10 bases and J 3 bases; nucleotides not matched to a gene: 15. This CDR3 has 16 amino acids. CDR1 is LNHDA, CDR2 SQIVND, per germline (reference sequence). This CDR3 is CATDRGQYGANQPQHF. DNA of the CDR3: TGTGCCACGGACCGGGGACAGTATGGGGCCAATCAGCCCCAGCATTTT. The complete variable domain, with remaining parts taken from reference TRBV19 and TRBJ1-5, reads DGGITQSPKYLFRKEGQNVTLSCEQNLNHDAMYWYRQDPGQGLRLIYYSQIVNDFQKGDIAEGYSVSREKKESFPLTVTSAQKNPTAFYLCATDRGQYGANQPQHFGDGTRLSIL.

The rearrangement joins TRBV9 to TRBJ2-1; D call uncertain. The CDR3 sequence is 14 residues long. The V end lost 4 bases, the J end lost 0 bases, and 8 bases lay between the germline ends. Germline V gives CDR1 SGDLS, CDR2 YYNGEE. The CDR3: CASSPWPSYNEQFF. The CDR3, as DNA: TGTGCCAGCAGCCCCTGGCCCTCCTACAATGAGCAGTTCTTC. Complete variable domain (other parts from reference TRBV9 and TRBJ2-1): DSGVTQTPKHLITATGQRVTLRCSPRSGDLSVYWYQQSLDQGLQFLIQYYNGEERAKGNILERFSAQQFPDLHSELNLSSLELGDSALYFCASSPWPSYNEQFFGPGTRLTVL.

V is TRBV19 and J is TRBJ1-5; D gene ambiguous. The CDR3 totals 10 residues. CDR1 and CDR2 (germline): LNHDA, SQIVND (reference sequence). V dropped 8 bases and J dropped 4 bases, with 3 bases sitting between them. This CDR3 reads CASSNQPQHF. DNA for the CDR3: TGTGCCAGTTCTAATCAGCCCCAGCATTTT.

The DNA for the CDR3 is TGTGCCAGCAGCCCCTCGTCGATGAGTATACAGTACTTC. The encoded protein is CASSPSSMSIQYF. The chain links TRBV7-9 to TRBJ2-7; D not certain. The V and J ends lost 5 bases and 10 bases respectively, with 18 bases between them. The CDR3 totals 13 residues. Germline loops: CDR1 SEHNR, CDR2 FQNEAQ (reference sequence).

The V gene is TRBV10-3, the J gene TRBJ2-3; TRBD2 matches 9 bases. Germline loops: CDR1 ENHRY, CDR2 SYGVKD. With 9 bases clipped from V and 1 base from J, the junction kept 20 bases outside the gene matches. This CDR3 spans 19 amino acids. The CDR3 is CAMRGGLAGTIGGTDTQYF. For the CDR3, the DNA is TGTGCCATGAGGGGCGGGCTAGCGGGGACTATAGGAGGCACAGATACGCAGTATTTT.

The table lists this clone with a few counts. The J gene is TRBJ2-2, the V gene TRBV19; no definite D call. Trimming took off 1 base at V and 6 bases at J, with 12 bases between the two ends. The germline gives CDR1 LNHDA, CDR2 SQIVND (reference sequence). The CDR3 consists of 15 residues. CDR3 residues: CASSIGQDIPGELFF. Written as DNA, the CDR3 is TGTGCCAGTAGTATAGGGCAGGATATCCCCGGGGAGCTGTTTTTT.

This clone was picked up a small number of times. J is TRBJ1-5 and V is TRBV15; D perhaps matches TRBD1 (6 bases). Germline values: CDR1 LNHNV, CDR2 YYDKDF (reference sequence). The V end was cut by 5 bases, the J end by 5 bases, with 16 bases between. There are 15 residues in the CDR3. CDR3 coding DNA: TGTGCCACCAGCCCACCGGGGGGCAGCTATCAGCCCCAGCATTTT. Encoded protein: CATSPPGGSYQPQHF.

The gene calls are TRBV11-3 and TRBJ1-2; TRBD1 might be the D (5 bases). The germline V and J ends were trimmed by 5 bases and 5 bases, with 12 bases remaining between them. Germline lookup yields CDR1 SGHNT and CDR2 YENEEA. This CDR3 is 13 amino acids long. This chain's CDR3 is CASSLGLGYGYTF. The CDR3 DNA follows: TGTGCCAGCAGCCTGGGACTAGGGTATGGCTACACCTTC.

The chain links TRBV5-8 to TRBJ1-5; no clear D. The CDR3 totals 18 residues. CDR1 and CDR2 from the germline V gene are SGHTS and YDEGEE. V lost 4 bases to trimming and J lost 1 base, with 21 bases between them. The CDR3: CASSTIRLLAGSNQPQHF. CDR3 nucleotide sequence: TGTGCCAGCAGCACCATACGACTGCTCGCCGGGAGCAATCAGCCCCAGCATTTT.

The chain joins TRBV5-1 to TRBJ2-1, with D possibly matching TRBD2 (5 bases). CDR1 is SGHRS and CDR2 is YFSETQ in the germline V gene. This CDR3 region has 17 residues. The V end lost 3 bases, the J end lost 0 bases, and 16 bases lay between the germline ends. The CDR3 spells CASSSLRGASSYNEQFF. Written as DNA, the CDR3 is TGCGCCAGCAGCTCCCTACGGGGAGCTAGCTCCTACAATGAGCAGTTCTTC.

This CDR3 is CASSLAPKRETGELFF. The CDR3 DNA reads as TGTGCCAGCAGCTTAGCACCCAAGAGAGAAACCGGGGAGCTGTTTTTT. V usage is TRBV7-6 and J usage is TRBJ2-2, with unresolved D. V was shortened by 0 bases and J by 5 bases, with 13 bases between the two germline ends. CDR3 length equals 16 residues. Germline V gives CDR1 SGHVS, CDR2 FNYEAQ.

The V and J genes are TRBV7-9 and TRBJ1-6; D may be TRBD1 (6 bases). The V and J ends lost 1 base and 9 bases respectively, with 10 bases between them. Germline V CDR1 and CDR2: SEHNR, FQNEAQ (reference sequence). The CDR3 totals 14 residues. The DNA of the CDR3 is TGTGCCAGCAGCTTAGTGGGGGCTGGTTCACCCCTCCACTTT. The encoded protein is CASSLVGAGSPLHF.

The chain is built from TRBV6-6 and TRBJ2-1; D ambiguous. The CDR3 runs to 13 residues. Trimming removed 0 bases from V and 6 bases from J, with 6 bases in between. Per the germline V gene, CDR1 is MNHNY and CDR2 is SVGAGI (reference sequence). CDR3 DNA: TGTGCCAGCAGTTACTCAAGCCCCAATGAGCAGTTCTTC. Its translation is CASSYSSPNEQFF.

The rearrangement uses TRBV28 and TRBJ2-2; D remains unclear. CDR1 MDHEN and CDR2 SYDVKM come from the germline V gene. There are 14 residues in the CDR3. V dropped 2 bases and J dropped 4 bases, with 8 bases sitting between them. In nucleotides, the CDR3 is TGTGCCAGCAGTTTAGTTAGTTCCACCGGGGAGCTGTTTTTT. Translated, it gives CASSLVSSTGELFF.

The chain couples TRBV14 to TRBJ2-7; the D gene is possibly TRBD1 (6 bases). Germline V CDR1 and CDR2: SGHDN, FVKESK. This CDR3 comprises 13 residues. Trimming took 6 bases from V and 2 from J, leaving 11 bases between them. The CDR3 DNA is TGTGCCAGCAGTTTGGGACACACCTACGAGCAGTACTTC. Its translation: CASSLGHTYEQYF.

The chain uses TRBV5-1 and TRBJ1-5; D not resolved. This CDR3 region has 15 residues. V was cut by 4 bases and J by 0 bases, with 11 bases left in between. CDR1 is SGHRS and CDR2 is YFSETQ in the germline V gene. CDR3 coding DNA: TGCGCCAGCAGCCTCGCGGGAAATAGCAATCAGCCCCAGCATTTT. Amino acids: CASSLAGNSNQPQHF.

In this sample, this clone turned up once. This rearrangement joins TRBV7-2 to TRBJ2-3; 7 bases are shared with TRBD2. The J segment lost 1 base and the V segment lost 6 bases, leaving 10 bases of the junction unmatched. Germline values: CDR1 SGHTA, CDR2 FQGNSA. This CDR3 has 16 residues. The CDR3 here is CASSYGGAGRTDTQYF. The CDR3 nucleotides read TGTGCCAGCAGTTATGGAGGAGCGGGGCGCACAGATACGCAGTATTTT. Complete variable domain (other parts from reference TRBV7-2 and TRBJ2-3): GAGVSQSPSNKVTEKGKDVELRCDPISGHTALYWYRQSLGQGLEFLIYFQGNSAPDKSGLPSDRFSAERTGGSVSTLTIQRTQQEDSAVYLCASSYGGAGRTDTQYFGPGTRLTVL.

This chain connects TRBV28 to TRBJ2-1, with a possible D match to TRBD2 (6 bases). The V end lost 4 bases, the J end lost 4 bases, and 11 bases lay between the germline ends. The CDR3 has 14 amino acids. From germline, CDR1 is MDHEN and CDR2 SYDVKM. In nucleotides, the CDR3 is TGTGCCAGCAGTTCGGGAGTGGGTTACAATGAGCAGTTCTTC. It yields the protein CASSSGVGYNEQFF.

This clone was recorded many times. CDR3 in amino acids: CASSYGDRAYEQYF. In DNA, the CDR3 is TGTGCCAGCAGTTACGGGGACAGGGCCTACGAGCAGTACTTC. The rearrangement uses TRBV6-6 and TRBJ2-7, with TRBD1 identical over 9 bases. The CDR3 sequence is 14 residues long. Germline lookup yields CDR1 MNHNY and CDR2 SVGAGI (reference sequence). V lost 2 bases to trimming and J lost 2 bases; unmatched junction nucleotides: 1.

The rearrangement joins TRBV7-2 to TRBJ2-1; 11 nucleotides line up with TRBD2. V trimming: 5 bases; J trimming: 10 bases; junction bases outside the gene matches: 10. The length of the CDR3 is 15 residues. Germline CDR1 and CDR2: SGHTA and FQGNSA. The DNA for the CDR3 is TGTGCCAGCAGCGCGACTAGCGGGAAGTGGGAAGAGCAGTTCTTC. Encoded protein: CASSATSGKWEEQFF.

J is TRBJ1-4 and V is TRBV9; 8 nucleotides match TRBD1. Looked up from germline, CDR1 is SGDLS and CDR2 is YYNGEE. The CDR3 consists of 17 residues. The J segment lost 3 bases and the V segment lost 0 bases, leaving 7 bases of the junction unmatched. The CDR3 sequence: CASSVGQGRSANEKLFF. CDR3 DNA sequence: TGTGCCAGCAGCGTAGGACAGGGGAGGTCAGCTAATGAAAAACTGTTTTTT.

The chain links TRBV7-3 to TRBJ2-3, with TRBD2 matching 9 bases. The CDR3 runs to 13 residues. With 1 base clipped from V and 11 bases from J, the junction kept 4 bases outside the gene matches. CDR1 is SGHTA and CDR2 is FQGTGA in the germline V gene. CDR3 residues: CASSLSGGAMQYF. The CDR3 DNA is TGTGCCAGCAGCTTAAGCGGGGGGGCCATGCAGTATTTT.

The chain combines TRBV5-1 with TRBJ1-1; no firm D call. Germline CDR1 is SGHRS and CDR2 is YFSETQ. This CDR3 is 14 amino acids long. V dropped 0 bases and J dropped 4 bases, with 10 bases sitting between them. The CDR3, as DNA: TGCGCCAGCAGCTTGGCTGAGGGTAGCACTGAAGCTTTCTTT. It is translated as CASSLAEGSTEAFF.

In DNA, the CDR3 is TGTGCCAGCAGCCCAACCCAGTTCAATCAGCCCCAGCATTTT. Residues: CASSPTQFNQPQHF. V is TRBV11-2 and J is TRBJ1-5, with D unresolved. This CDR3 spans 14 amino acids. Germline CDR1 and CDR2: SGHAT and FQNNGV. V lost 5 bases and J 3 bases, leaving 11 bases between the germline ends.